This is a list of T cell receptor beta chains from one sample in a study of neurological immune-mediated disorders. TCRdb reprocessed the 5' RACE reads with MiXCR, giving one entry per CDR3 protein. The sample includes more than 75,000 distinct CDR3 sequences, about a tenth of them seen just once. Source material: PBMCs. The receptors stem from a man aged 40-50 years in good health. Each CDR3 is given with its conserved first and last residue. The order of the fields is clone size, V gene, D gene, J gene, CDR3 protein, CDR3 DNA. D genes are given only for firm matches. Clone sizes are given selectively: once, few, many, or a class where the clone is expanded.

size: many; V: TRBV6-5; D: .; J: TRBJ2-7; CDR3: CASSYDSSSYEQYF; DNA: TGTGCCAGCAGTTACGACAGTAGCTCCTACGAGCAGTACTTC
size: .; V: TRBV20-1; D: .; J: TRBJ1-1; CDR3: CSAGGGRGNTEAFF; DNA: TGCAGTGCTGGGGGGGGCAGGGGGAACACTGAAGCTTTCTTT
size: .; V: TRBV7-2; D: .; J: TRBJ2-2; CDR3: CASSLGGAGELFF; DNA: TGTGCCAGCAGCTTAGGCGGCGCCGGGGAGCTGTTTTTT
size: many; V: TRBV20-1; D: TRBD1; J: TRBJ2-2; CDR3: CSATDRGPNTGELFF; DNA: TGCAGTGCCACTGACAGGGGGCCGAACACCGGGGAGCTGTTTTTT
size: many; V: TRBV2; D: .; J: TRBJ2-2; CDR3: CASSGENGELFF; DNA: TGTGCCAGCAGTGGAGAGAACGGGGAGCTGTTTTTT
size: many; V: TRBV9; D: .; J: TRBJ2-5; CDR3: CASSGGHRGATIQETQYF; DNA: TGTGCCAGCAGCGGCGGACATAGGGGGGCGACTATCCAAGAGACCCAGTACTTC
size: many; V: TRBV5-1; D: TRBD2; J: TRBJ2-7; CDR3: CASSLEAGLADDNPYF; DNA: TGCGCCAGCAGCTTGGAGGCGGGACTAGCGGACGACAATCCGTACTTC
size: many; V: TRBV12-3/TRBV12-4; D: TRBD2; J: TRBJ2-7; CDR3: CASSLGGGDYEQYF; DNA: TGTGCCAGCAGTTTAGGGGGAGGGGACTACGAGCAGTACTTC
size: many; V: TRBV29-1; D: TRBD1; J: TRBJ1-2; CDR3: CSVMGQGAYGYTF; DNA: TGCAGCGTGATGGGACAGGGGGCTTATGGCTACACCTTC
size: .; V: TRBV3-1; D: .; J: TRBJ2-7; CDR3: CASSLGLVGYEQYF; DNA: TGTGCCAGCAGCTTGGGACTGGTGGGTTACGAGCAGTACTTC
size: many; V: TRBV11-1; D: .; J: TRBJ2-1; CDR3: CASSLEAGPYNEQFF; DNA: TGTGCCAGCAGCTTAGAAGCGGGCCCCTACAATGAGCAGTTCTTC
size: many; V: TRBV9; D: TRBD2; J: TRBJ2-3; CDR3: CASSAGTSGGNTQYF; DNA: TGTGCCAGCAGCGCGGGGACTAGCGGGGGTAATACGCAGTATTTT
size: many; V: TRBV11-1; D: .; J: TRBJ1-3; CDR3: CASSRASTGNTIYF; DNA: TGTGCCAGCAGCAGGGCCTCTACTGGAAACACCATATATTTT
size: many; V: TRBV7-3; D: .; J: TRBJ2-1; CDR3: CASSLKGNEQFF; DNA: TGTGCCAGCAGCTTAAAGGGCAATGAGCAGTTCTTC
size: many; V: TRBV20-1; D: .; J: TRBJ1-2; CDR3: CSADQRGVGGYTF; DNA: TGCAGTGCTGATCAGAGGGGAGTCGGAGGCTACACCTTC
size: many; V: TRBV29-1; D: .; J: TRBJ2-3; CDR3: CSVPGDTYTQYF; DNA: TGCAGCGTTCCAGGGGACACCTATACGCAGTATTTT